These 4 T cell receptor beta chains share one sample of origin, sequenced in a study of blood T cell repertoires in COVID-19. TCRdb's table, derived via immunoSEQ multiplex PCR, lists solely in-frame clones and lacks some. The sample lists 150,000 to 200,000 clones, 78% occurring once. Sequencing was carried out using peripheral blood. The origin of the receptors is a woman over 75 with active or convalescent COVID-19.

The chain has TRBV10-3 and TRBJ1-4, with D hard to call. Germline values: CDR1 ENHRY, CDR2 SYGVKD. V lost 10 bases and J lost 10, with 19 bases in between. This CDR3 is 13 amino acids long. CDR3 loop: CATEDSNWGKLFF. The DNA of the CDR3 is TGTGCCACCGAGGACTCAAACTGGGGAAAACTGTTTTTT.

The chain carries TRBV5-1 and TRBJ2-5, with TRBD2 matching 7 bases. The CDR3 sequence is 17 residues long. With 1 base clipped from V and 1 base from J, the junction kept 10 bases outside the gene matches. Per germline, CDR1 SGHRS and CDR2 YFSETQ. CDR3 DNA: TGCGCCAGCAGCTTGTTTGGTGGGGCTAGCGGCCAAGAGACCCAGTACTTC. This gives the protein CASSLFGGASGQETQYF.

V is TRBV7-9 and J is TRBJ2-1; D perhaps matches TRBD1 (5 bases). Germline CDR1 and CDR2: SEHNR and FQNEAQ (reference sequence). CDR3 length: 13 amino acids. Deletions cut 4 bases from V and 6 bases from J, with 10 bases between. The CDR3, as DNA: TGTGCCAGCAGCTGGGGCCCGGGCAATGAGCAGTTCTTC. Residues: CASSWGPGNEQFF.

J is TRBJ1-4 and V is TRBV28, with D possibly TRBD1 on 5 matching bases. This CDR3 has 14 amino acids. V lost 4 bases, J lost 7 bases, and 13 bases lay in between. CDR1 MDHEN and CDR2 SYDVKM come from the germline V gene. CDR3 DNA: TGTGCCAGCAGTTGGGGCAGTCGGCTTGAAAAACTGTTTTTT. Its translation: CASSWGSRLEKLFF.